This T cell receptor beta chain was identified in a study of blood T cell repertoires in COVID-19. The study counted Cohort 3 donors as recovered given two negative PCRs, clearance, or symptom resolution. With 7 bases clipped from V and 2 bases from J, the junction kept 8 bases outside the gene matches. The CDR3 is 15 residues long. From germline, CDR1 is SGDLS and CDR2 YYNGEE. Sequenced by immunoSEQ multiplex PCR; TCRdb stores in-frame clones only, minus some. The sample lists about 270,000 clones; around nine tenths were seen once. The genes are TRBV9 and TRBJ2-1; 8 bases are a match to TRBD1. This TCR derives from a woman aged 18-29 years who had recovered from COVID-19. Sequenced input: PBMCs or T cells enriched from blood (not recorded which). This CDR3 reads CASAPDRVTYNEQFF. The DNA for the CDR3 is TGTGCCAGCGCCCCGGACAGGGTGACCTACAATGAGCAGTTCTTC.